Shown below are 2 T cell receptor beta chains from a single sample sequenced in a study of cytomegalovirus exposure and HLA in healthy donors. The PCR had 60 Vbeta and 13 Jbeta primers. Assay: immunoSEQ multiplex PCR; the TCRdb copy retains only in-frame clones and omits some. The sample consists of about 230,000 clones, more than 75% of them appearing once. Source material: PBMCs. These receptors came from a human donor in good health.

The rearrangement links TRBV4-1 to TRBJ2-3; 8 bases are a match to TRBD2. Germline V CDR1 and CDR2: MGHRA, YSYEKL. Trimming cost V 6 bases and J 4 bases; bases outside gene matches: 9. This CDR3 region has 15 residues. The DNA of the CDR3 is TGCGCCAGCAGTGGTCGGACTAGCCTCCCAGATACGCAGTATTTT. It yields the protein CASSGRTSLPDTQYF.

The chain recombines TRBV5-4 with TRBJ2-1, with TRBD2 identical over 10 bases. The germline CDR1 and CDR2 sequences are SGHNT and YYREEE (reference sequence). CDR3 size: 16 residues. The V segment lost 4 bases and the J segment 10 bases; nucleotides outside the gene matches: 14. For the CDR3, the DNA is TGTGCCAGCAGCCCCGGCCCAGCGGGAGGGCCAAGGGAGCAGTTCTTC. As protein: CASSPGPAGGPREQFF.